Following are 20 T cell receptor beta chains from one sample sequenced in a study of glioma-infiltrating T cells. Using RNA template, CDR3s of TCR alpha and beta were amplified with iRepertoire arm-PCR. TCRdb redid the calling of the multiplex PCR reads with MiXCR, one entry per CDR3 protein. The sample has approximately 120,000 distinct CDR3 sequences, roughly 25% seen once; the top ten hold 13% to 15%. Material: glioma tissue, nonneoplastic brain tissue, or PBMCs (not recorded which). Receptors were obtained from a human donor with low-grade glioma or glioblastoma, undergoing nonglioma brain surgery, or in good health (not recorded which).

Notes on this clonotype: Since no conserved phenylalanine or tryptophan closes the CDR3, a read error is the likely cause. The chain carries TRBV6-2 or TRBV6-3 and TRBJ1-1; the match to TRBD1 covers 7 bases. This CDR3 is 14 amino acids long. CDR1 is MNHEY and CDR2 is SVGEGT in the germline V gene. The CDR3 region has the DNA TGCGCCAGCAGTTACCCACCAGGGGGGACTGAAGCTTTCCTT. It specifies CASSYPPGGTEAFL.

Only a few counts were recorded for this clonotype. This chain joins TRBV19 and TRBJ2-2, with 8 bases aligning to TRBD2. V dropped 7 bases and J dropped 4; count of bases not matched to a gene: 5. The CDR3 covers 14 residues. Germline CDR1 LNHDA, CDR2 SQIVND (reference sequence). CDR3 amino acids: CASTQTSVTGELFF. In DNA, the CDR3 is TGTGCCAGTACCCAGACTAGCGTCACCGGGGAGCTGTTTTTT.

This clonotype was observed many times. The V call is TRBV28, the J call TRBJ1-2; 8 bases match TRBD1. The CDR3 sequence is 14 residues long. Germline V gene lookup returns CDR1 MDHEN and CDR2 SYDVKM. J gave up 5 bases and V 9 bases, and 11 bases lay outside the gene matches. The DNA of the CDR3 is TGTGCCAGTCTAGAGGGGACAGGAGTGTATGGCTACACCTTC. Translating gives CASLEGTGVYGYTF.

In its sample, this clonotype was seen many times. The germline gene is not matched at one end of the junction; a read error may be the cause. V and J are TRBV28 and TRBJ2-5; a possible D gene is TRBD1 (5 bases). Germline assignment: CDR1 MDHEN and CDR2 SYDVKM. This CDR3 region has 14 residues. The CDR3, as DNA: TGTGCCAGCAGATTATACTGGGGCAAAGAGACCCAGTACTTC. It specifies CASRLYWGKETQYF.

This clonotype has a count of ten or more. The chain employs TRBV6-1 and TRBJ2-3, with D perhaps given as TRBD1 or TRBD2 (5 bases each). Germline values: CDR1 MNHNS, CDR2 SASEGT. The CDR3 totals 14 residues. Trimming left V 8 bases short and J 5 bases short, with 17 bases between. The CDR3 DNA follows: TGTGCCAGCCAACCGGGACCCTCTCAAGATACGCAGTATTTT. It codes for CASQPGPSQDTQYF.

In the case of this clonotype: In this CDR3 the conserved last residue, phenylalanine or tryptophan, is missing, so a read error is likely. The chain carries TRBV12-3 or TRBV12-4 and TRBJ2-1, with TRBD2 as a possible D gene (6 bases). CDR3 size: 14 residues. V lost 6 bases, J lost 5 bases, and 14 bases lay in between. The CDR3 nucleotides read TGTGCCAGCAGACGTGCCGGGACTGACAATGAGCAGTTCTCC. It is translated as CASRRAGTDNEQFS.

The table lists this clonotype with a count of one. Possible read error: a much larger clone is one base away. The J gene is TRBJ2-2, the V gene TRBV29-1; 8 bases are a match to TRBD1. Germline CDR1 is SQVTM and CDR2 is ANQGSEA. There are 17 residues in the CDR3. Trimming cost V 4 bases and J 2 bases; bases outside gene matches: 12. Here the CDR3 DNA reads TGCAGCGTTGGGACCCCTGTAACAGGGGGAAACACCGGGGAGCTGTTTTTT. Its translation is CSVGTPVTGGNTGELFF.

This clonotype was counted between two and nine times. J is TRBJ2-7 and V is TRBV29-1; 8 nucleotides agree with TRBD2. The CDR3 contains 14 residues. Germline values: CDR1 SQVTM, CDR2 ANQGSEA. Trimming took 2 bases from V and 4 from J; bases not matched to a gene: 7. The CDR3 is CSVELPAGEYEQYF. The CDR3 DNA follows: TGCAGCGTTGAACTCCCAGCGGGAGAATACGAGCAGTACTTC.

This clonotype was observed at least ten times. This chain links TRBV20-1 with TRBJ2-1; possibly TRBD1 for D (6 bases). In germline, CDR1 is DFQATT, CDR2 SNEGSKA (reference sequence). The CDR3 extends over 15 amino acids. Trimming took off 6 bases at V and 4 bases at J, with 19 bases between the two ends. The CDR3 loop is CSALRTDPEYNEQFF. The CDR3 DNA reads TGCAGTGCCCTGAGGACAGATCCGGAATACAATGAGCAGTTCTTC.

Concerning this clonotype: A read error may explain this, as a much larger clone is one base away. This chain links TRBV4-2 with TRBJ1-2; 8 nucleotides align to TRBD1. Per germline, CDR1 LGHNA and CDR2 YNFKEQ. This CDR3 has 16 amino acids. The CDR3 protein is CTSSQSLSQGAGGYTF. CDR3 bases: TGTACCAGCAGCCAAAGCCTCTCCCAGGGGGCCGGGGGCTACACCTTC.

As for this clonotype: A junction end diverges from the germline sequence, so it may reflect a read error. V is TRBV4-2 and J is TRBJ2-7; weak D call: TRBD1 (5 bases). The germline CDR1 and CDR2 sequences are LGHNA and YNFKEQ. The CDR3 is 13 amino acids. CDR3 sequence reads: CVSSQLDSYEQYF. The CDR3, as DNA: TGTGTCAGCAGCCAATTAGACAGCTACGAGCAGTACTTC.

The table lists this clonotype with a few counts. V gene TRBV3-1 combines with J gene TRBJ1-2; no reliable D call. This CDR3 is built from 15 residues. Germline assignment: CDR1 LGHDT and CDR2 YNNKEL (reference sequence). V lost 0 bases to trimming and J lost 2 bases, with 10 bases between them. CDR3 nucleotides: TGTGCCAGCAGCCAAGAAGGTCACATGAACTATGGCTACACCTTC. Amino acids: CASSQEGHMNYGYTF.

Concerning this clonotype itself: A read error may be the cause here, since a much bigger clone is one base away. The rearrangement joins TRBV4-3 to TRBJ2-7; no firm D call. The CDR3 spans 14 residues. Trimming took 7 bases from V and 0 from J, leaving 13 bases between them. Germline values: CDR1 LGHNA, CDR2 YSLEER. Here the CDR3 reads CASTPSPSSYEQYF. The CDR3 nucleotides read TGCGCCAGCACCCCATCTCCCAGCTCCTACGAGCAGTACTTC.

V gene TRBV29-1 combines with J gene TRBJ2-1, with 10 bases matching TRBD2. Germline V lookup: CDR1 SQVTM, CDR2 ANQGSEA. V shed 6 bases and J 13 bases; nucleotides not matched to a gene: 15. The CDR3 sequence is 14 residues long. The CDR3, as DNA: TGCAGCGTGTACCAGCGGGAGGGCCTTCGAGATCAGTTCTTC. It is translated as CSVYQREGLRDQFF.

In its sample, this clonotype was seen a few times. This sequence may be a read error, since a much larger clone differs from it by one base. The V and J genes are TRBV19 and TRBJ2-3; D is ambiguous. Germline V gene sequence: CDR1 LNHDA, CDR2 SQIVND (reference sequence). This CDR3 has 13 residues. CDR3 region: CASSIGGTDTKYF. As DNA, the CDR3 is TGTGCCAGTAGTATCGGTGGCACAGATACGAAGTATTTT.

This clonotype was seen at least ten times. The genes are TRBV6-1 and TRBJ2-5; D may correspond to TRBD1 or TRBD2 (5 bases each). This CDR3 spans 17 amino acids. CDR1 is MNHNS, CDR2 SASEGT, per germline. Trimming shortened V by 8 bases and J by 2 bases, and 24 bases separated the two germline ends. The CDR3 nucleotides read TGTGCCAGCGCATCTTCACCGGGACGGAGCCTTCAAGAGACCCAGTACTTC. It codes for CASASSPGRSLQETQYF.

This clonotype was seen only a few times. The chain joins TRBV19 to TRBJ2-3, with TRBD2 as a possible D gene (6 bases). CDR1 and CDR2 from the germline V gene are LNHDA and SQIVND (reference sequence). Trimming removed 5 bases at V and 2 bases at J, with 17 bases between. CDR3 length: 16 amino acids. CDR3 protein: CASSFTSGLITDTQYF. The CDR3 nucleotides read TGTGCCAGTAGTTTCACTTCGGGACTTATCACAGATACGCAGTATTTT.

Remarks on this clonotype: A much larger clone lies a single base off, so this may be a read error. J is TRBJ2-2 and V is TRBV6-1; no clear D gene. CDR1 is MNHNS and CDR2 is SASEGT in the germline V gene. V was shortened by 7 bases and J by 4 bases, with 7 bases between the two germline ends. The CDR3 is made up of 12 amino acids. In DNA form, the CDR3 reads TGTGCCAGCACCCTTGGCACCGGGGAGCTGTTTTTT. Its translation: CASTLGTGELFF.

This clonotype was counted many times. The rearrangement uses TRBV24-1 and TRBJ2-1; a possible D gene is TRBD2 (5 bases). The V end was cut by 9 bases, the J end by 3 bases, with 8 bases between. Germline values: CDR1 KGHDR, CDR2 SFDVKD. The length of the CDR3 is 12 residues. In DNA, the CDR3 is TGTGCCACCTCCACTAGCTACAATGAGCAGTTCTTC. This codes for CATSTSYNEQFF.

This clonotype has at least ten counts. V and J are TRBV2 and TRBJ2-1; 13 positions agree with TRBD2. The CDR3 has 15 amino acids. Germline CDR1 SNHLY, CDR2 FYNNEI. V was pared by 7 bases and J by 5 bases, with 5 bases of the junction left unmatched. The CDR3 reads CASKAGTSGDNEQFF. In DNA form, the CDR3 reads TGTGCCAGCAAAGCCGGGACTAGCGGGGACAATGAGCAGTTCTTC.